A single sample gave rise to the 23 T cell receptor beta chains below, sequenced in a study of beta chain features in type 1 diabetes. Study-level results: Researchers report that Type 1 diabetes patients had moderately but significantly shorter TCRB CDR3s across all four CD4+ subsets.

Expressed TCRB transcripts were sequenced, since all the RNA that had been isolated was reverse transcribed. Repertoires were generated with immunoSEQ multiplex PCR, while TCRdb's copy carries only in-frame clones and drops some. There are approximately 600,000 clones in the sample; 9.5% to 15% occur only once, and more than 0.095% lies in the top ten. What these receptors recognize is not known. Specimen: naive CD4+ T cells from blood. The receptors were sampled from a man aged 30 to 39 with type 1 diabetes.

In this sample, this clone turned up a few times. The chain joins TRBV7-2 to TRBJ2-6; D is undetermined. V lost 3 bases and J 0 bases, leaving 3 bases between the germline ends. Per germline, CDR1 SGHTA and CDR2 FQGNSA. The CDR3 extends over 14 amino acids. The CDR3, as DNA: TGTGCCAGCAGCTTCACCTCTGGGGCCAACGTCCTGACTTTC. This codes for CASSFTSGANVLTF.

The table lists this clone with a few counts. The genes are TRBV7-2 and TRBJ1-5; D not certain. V lost 1 base and J lost 9, with 10 bases in between. In germline, CDR1 is SGHTA, CDR2 FQGNSA. The CDR3 spans 13 residues. CDR3: CASSLVGPGPQHF. CDR3 nucleotide sequence: TGTGCCAGCAGCTTAGTCGGGCCCGGGCCCCAGCATTTT.

V gene TRBV29-1 combines with J gene TRBJ2-3; D ambiguous. The germline gives CDR1 SQVTM, CDR2 ANQGSEA. The CDR3 totals 12 residues. Deletions cut 5 bases from V and 3 bases from J, with 9 bases between. For the CDR3, the DNA is TGCAGCGTTTATCCAGAGACAGATACGCAGTATTTT. Translated: CSVYPETDTQYF.

V is TRBV29-1 and J is TRBJ2-6, with D unresolved. The CDR3 extends over 13 amino acids. The V end lost 4 bases, the J end lost 0 bases, and 4 bases lay between the germline ends. CDR1 and CDR2 from the germline V gene are SQVTM and ANQGSEA. The CDR3 nucleotides read TGCAGCGTTGTTACCTCTGGGGCCAACGTCCTGACTTTC. It specifies CSVVTSGANVLTF.

This clone turned up a few times. This same CDR3 is encoded by further DNA sequences in the sample. The chain recombines TRBV9 with TRBJ1-6; D not certain. Trimming took off 0 bases at V and 7 bases at J, with 8 bases between the two ends. The CDR3 is made up of 14 amino acids. Germline V CDR1 and CDR2: SGDLS, YYNGEE. DNA for the CDR3: TGTGCCAGCAGCGTAGGGCCGGGGAATTCACCCCTCCACTTT. As protein: CASSVGPGNSPLHF.

V gene TRBV12-5 combines with J gene TRBJ1-5; 9 nucleotides match TRBD1. V was clipped by 4 bases and J by 0 bases; unmatched bases: 13. The CDR3 consists of 19 residues. Germline CDR1 reads LGHNT; CDR2 reads FRNRAP. CDR3 sequence (DNA): TGTGCTAGTGGTTCCGAAATTACAGGGGGCGTCAATAGCAATCAGCCCCAGCATTTT. It specifies CASGSEITGGVNSNQPQHF.

To note about this clone: The sample carries other DNA sequences with the same CDR3. V and J are TRBV11-2 and TRBJ2-1; 11 nucleotides agree with TRBD2. V shed 8 bases, J shed 7 bases, and the junction held 4 bases outside the gene matches. Germline V gene sequence: CDR1 SGHAT, CDR2 FQNNGV. This CDR3 is built from 13 residues. CDR3 region: CASGLAGGNEQFF. The CDR3 nucleotides are TGTGCCAGCGGGCTAGCGGGGGGAAATGAGCAGTTCTTC.

This clone was seen a few times. V usage is TRBV2 and J usage is TRBJ2-5; the D gene is possibly TRBD1 (5 bases). V lost 6 bases and J 9 bases, leaving 11 bases between the germline ends. The germline V gene has CDR1 SNHLY and CDR2 FYNNEI. The CDR3 totals 11 residues. This CDR3 reads CASSPRRAQYF. CDR3 nucleotides: TGTGCCAGCAGCCCCCGCAGGGCCCAGTACTTC.

This clone was picked up a small number of times. The chain couples TRBV7-9 to TRBJ1-1; no clear D gene. The CDR3 length is 13 residues. Germline V lookup: CDR1 SEHNR, CDR2 FQNEAQ (reference sequence). V was shortened by 1 base and J by 5 bases, with 8 bases between the two germline ends. For the CDR3, the DNA is TGTGCCAGCAGCTTAGGGTCGGGGACTGAAGCTTTCTTT. Translated: CASSLGSGTEAFF.

In this sample, this clone turned up a few times. V and J are TRBV2 and TRBJ2-6, with D uncertain. The CDR3 runs 15 residues. The ends were cut back, 5 bases at V and 0 bases at J, with 8 bases in the middle. Germline assignment: CDR1 SNHLY and CDR2 FYNNEI. The CDR3 spells CASSLKPSGANVLTF. The CDR3 DNA reads TGTGCCAGCAGTCTCAAGCCCTCTGGGGCCAACGTCCTGACTTTC.

The chain uses TRBV7-9 and TRBJ2-7; D is unclear. The CDR3 has 13 residues. Trimming stripped 5 bases from V and 3 bases from J, with 11 bases between. Germline CDR1 SEHNR, CDR2 FQNEAQ (reference sequence). The CDR3 sequence is CASSPDGFYEQYF. CDR3 nucleotide sequence: TGTGCCAGCAGCCCCGACGGGTTCTACGAGCAGTACTTC.

This clone was detected a few times. The same CDR3 is also encoded by other DNA sequences in this sample. The rearrangement links TRBV5-6 to TRBJ1-5; unclear D gene. Germline assignment: CDR1 SGHDT and CDR2 YYEEEE. CDR3 length: 13 amino acids. V was shortened by 1 base and J by 5 bases, with 7 bases between the two germline ends. The CDR3 loop reads CASSLREDQPQHF. The CDR3 DNA follows: TGTGCCAGCAGCTTGCGCGAGGATCAGCCCCAGCATTTT.

This chain uses TRBV4-3 with TRBJ2-5; 12 bases align to TRBD2. The J segment lost 4 bases and the V segment lost 1 base, leaving 7 bases of the junction unmatched. This CDR3 spans 17 amino acids. From germline, CDR1 is LGHNA and CDR2 YSLEER. In DNA form, the CDR3 reads TGCGCCAGCAGCCAAGGGGCAGCGGGACTAGCGGGAGAGACCCAGTACTTC. Encoded protein: CASSQGAAGLAGETQYF.

The genes are TRBV7-3 and TRBJ2-5, with 7 nucleotides matching TRBD1. The V gene's germline CDR1 is SGHTA and CDR2 FQGTGA. V was clipped by 5 bases and J by 5 bases; unmatched bases: 8. CDR3 length: 14 residues. DNA of the CDR3: TGTGCCAGCAGCGTCACAGGGGTCGCGGAGACCCAGTACTTC. Translated: CASSVTGVAETQYF. The entire variable domain, with the rest obtained from reference TRBV7-3 and TRBJ2-5, is as follows: GAGVSQTPSNKVTEKGKYVELRCDPISGHTALYWYRQSLGQGPEFLIYFQGTGAADDSGLPNDRFFAVRPEGSVSTLKIQRTERGDSAVYLCASSVTGVAETQYFGPGTRLLVL.

This chain uses TRBV28 with TRBJ2-7; D is unclear. The V gene's germline CDR1 is MDHEN and CDR2 SYDVKM. The CDR3 extends over 14 amino acids. The V and J ends lost 7 bases and 2 bases respectively, with 15 bases between them. The CDR3 bases are TGTGCCAGCACTTTGACTCCCTCTCCCTACGAGCAGTACTTC. Protein sequence: CASTLTPSPYEQYF. Based on the CDR3 plus reference TRBV28 and TRBJ2-7, the full variable domain is DVKVTQSSRYLVKRTGEKVFLECVQDMDHENMFWYRQDPGLGLRLIYFSYDVKMKEKGDIPEGYSVSREKKERFSLILESASTNQTSMYLCASTLTPSPYEQYFGPGTRLTVT.

This sequence joins TRBV18 and TRBJ1-6; TRBD1 agrees at 7 bases. Germline V gene lookup returns CDR1 KGHSH and CDR2 LQKENI. This CDR3 is built from 15 residues. The J segment lost 5 bases and the V segment lost 3 bases, leaving 4 bases of the junction unmatched. The CDR3 loop is CASSPRQGNNSPLHF. The CDR3 DNA follows: TGTGCCAGCTCACCTAGACAGGGAAATAATTCACCCCTCCACTTT.

About this clone itself: At the DNA level, this CDR3 is encoded by other sequences in the same sample as well. This chain uses TRBV20-1 with TRBJ2-5; no clear D gene. This CDR3 comprises 11 residues. The V gene's germline CDR1 is DFQATT and CDR2 SNEGSKA (reference sequence). V gave up 3 bases and J gave up 5 bases, with 7 bases separating them. Here the CDR3 DNA reads TGCAGTGCTAGGACCTTGGAGACCCAGTACTTC. Translating it yields CSARTLETQYF.

This clone was seen more than once but under ten times. V gene TRBV10-3 combines with J gene TRBJ2-1, with a possible D match to TRBD1 (6 bases). Looked up from germline, CDR1 is ENHRY and CDR2 is SYGVKD. The germline V and J ends were trimmed by 4 bases and 15 bases, with 22 bases remaining between them. The CDR3 extends over 14 amino acids. The DNA for the CDR3 is TGTGCCATCAGTGCCGGGACATTAGGGGCCGGTTTGTTCTTC. Protein sequence: CAISAGTLGAGLFF.

V gene TRBV4-3 combines with J gene TRBJ2-1; a possible D gene is TRBD1 (6 bases). Trimming pared 0 bases from V and 3 bases from J, leaving 9 bases between. CDR1 is LGHNA and CDR2 is YSLEER in the germline V gene. This CDR3 is built from 15 residues. Here the CDR3 DNA reads TGCGCCAGCAGCCAAGACAGGGGTTTCTACAATGAGCAGTTCTTC. Its protein product is CASSQDRGFYNEQFF.

This clone occurred a few times. This chain links TRBV25-1 with TRBJ2-5; weak D call: TRBD2 (6 bases). V was pared by 4 bases and J by 13 bases, with 25 bases between. This CDR3 is built from 15 residues. Germline-derived CDR1 and CDR2 are MGHDK and SYGVNS. The CDR3 protein is CASSAGGAGPQVRYF. In DNA form, the CDR3 reads TGTGCCAGCAGTGCTGGCGGGGCCGGCCCCCAAGTGAGGTACTTC.

This clone was picked up a small number of times. The chain carries TRBV7-8 and TRBJ2-2; D is tentatively TRBD1 or TRBD2 (5 bases each). Germline V gives CDR1 SGHVS, CDR2 FQNEAQ. The CDR3 has 16 residues. The ends were cut back, 2 bases at V and 4 bases at J, with 14 bases in the middle. CDR3 in DNA: TGTGCCAGCAGCTTATCAGGGACCGGGGCCACCGGGGAGCTGTTTTTT. This gives the protein CASSLSGTGATGELFF.

V and J are TRBV30 and TRBJ2-5; D assignment may be TRBD1 or TRBD2 (6 bases each). Looked up from germline, CDR1 is GTSNPN and CDR2 is SVGIG (reference sequence). The CDR3 is made up of 14 amino acids. Trimming took off 4 bases at V and 1 base at J, with 13 bases between the two ends. The CDR3 coding sequence is TGTGCCTGGACGTTCGGGGGCATCCAAGAGACCCAGTACTTC. It codes for CAWTFGGIQETQYF.

V is TRBV5-4 and J is TRBJ1-1; D is ambiguous. This CDR3 comprises 14 residues. The germline gives CDR1 SGHNT, CDR2 YYREEE (reference sequence). V gave up 5 bases and J gave up 3 bases, with 14 bases separating them. This CDR3 is CASRKSGKDTEAFF. In DNA form, the CDR3 reads TGTGCCAGCAGGAAGTCAGGTAAAGACACTGAAGCTTTCTTT.